This record covers a single T cell receptor (beta chain). As yet, its antigen is unknown. The source of the sample is a study of shared clonotypes between healthy human individuals. This CDR3 is built from 15 residues. In germline, CDR1 is SGHTS, CDR2 YDEGEE. The V end lost 3 bases, the J end lost 2 bases, and 12 bases lay between the germline ends. Recent vaccinations or acute infections were absent in the healthy HIV-negative adult donors. Regarding the study as a whole: A few donors shared around 5.2% of their naive CD4 clonotypes. Donor clonotype sharing was expected to depend on sequencing depth.

Sequenced by immunoSEQ multiplex PCR; TCRdb stores in-frame clones only, minus some. The sample holds roughly 2.4 million clones, more than 90% seen once. The chain combines TRBV5-8 with TRBJ1-5; a weak D match, TRBD1 (6 bases). The TCR was taken from a man aged 18 to 29 in good health. Sequencing was performed on naive CD4+ T cells sorted from blood. Subset indicated: CD45RA+ positively selected. Here the CDR3 reads CASSSQGTGNQPQHF. In nucleotides, the CDR3 is TGTGCCAGCAGCTCCCAGGGGACGGGCAATCAGCCCCAGCATTTT.